These T cell receptor beta chains were read from a single sample in a study of CD8+CD57+ T cells in acquired aplastic anemia. MiXCR was run by TCRdb on the reads, yielding one entry per CDR3 protein. The repertoire holds about 160,000 distinct CDR3 sequences, with under 55% as singletons. Sequences were obtained from sorted CD4+, CD8+, or CD8+CD57+ T cells (not recorded which) from PBMCs. The source of these receptors is a human donor with aplastic anemia. Both conserved end residues are part of each CDR3. The order of the fields is D gene, clone size, J gene, V gene, CDR3 protein, CDR3 DNA. The D gene is left open where the match is weak. Clone size is shown for a subset of rows, as once, few, many or a class of expanded clone.

d_gene: TRBD1; abundance: .; j_gene: TRBJ1-5; v_gene: TRBV20-1; CDR3aa: CSARGTGSNQPQHF; CDR3nt: TGCAGTGCTAGGGGGACAGGGAGCAATCAGCCCCAGCATTTT
d_gene: .; abundance: many; j_gene: TRBJ2-7; v_gene: TRBV2; CDR3aa: CANPTGPFSYEQYF; CDR3nt: TGTGCCAATCCGACAGGACCGTTCTCCTACGAGCAGTACTTC
d_gene: .; abundance: .; j_gene: TRBJ1-5; v_gene: TRBV19; CDR3aa: CASRLGAGMAGQPQHF; CDR3nt: TGTGCCAGTAGATTGGGGGCGGGGATGGCCGGGCAGCCCCAGCATTTT
d_gene: .; abundance: .; j_gene: TRBJ2-5; v_gene: TRBV5-4; CDR3aa: CASSFGGEKETQYF; CDR3nt: TGTGCCAGCAGCTTCGGGGGCGAGAAAGAGACCCAGTACTTC
d_gene: TRBD1; abundance: .; j_gene: TRBJ1-6; v_gene: TRBV20-1; CDR3aa: CSARAATGGSPLHF; CDR3nt: TGCAGTGCTAGGGCCGCGACAGGGGGATCACCCCTCCACTTT
d_gene: .; abundance: .; j_gene: TRBJ1-5; v_gene: TRBV2; CDR3aa: CASRRVNQPQHF; CDR3nt: TGTGCCAGCAGACGGGTCAATCAGCCCCAGCATTTT
d_gene: .; abundance: few; j_gene: TRBJ2-2; v_gene: TRBV6-1; CDR3aa: CASSLLQVIGELFF; CDR3nt: TGTGCCAGCAGTCTACTACAGGTGATCGGGGAGCTGTTTTTT
d_gene: .; abundance: few; j_gene: TRBJ2-4; v_gene: TRBV6-1; CDR3aa: CASIRQGGADIQYF; CDR3nt: TGTGCCAGCATTAGGCAGGGGGGCGCGGACATTCAGTACTTC
d_gene: TRBD1; abundance: many; j_gene: TRBJ2-5; v_gene: TRBV24-1; CDR3aa: CATSERTGGFETQYF; CDR3nt: TGTGCCACCAGTGAGAGGACAGGGGGCTTCGAGACCCAGTACTTC
d_gene: .; abundance: few; j_gene: TRBJ1-3; v_gene: TRBV10-3; CDR3aa: CAISDLGISSGNTIYF; CDR3nt: TGTGCCATCAGTGATCTAGGGATTAGCTCTGGAAACACCATATATTTT
d_gene: .; abundance: .; j_gene: TRBJ1-3; v_gene: TRBV15; CDR3aa: CATSARGQLSGNTIYF; CDR3nt: TGTGCCACATCCGCCCGCGGACAGCTCTCTGGAAACACCATATATTTT
d_gene: .; abundance: .; j_gene: TRBJ2-3; v_gene: TRBV19; CDR3aa: CASSITRVGTDTQYF; CDR3nt: TGTGCCAGTAGTATCACCAGGGTTGGTACAGATACGCAGTATTTT
d_gene: .; abundance: medium-sized; j_gene: TRBJ2-7; v_gene: TRBV2; CDR3aa: CASSEQGQGNEQYF; CDR3nt: TGTGCCAGCAGTGAACAGGGACAAGGAAACGAGCAGTACTTC
d_gene: TRBD1; abundance: .; j_gene: TRBJ1-1; v_gene: TRBV14; CDR3aa: CASSPGQGARLITEAFF; CDR3nt: TGTGCCAGCAGCCCGGGACAGGGGGCGAGATTGATCACTGAAGCTTTCTTT
d_gene: TRBD1; abundance: many; j_gene: TRBJ1-2; v_gene: TRBV20-1; CDR3aa: CSARDLGQGAPGYTF; CDR3nt: TGCAGTGCTAGAGACTTAGGACAGGGGGCGCCGGGCTACACCTTC